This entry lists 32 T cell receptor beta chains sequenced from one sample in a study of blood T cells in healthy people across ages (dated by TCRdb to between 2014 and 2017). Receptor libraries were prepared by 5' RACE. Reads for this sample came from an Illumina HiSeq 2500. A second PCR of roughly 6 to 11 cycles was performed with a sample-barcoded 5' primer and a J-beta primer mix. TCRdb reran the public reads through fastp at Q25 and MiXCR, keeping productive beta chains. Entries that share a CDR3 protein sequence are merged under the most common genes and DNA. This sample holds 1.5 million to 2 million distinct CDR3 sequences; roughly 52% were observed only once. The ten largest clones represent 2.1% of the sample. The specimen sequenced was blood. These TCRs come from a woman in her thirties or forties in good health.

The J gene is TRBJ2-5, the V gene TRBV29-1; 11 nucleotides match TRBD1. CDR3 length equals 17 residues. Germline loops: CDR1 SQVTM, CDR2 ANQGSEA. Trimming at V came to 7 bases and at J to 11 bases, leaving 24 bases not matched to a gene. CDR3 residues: CSATLTFRDRGNNEQYF. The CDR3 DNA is TGCAGCGCCACCCTAACCTTCCGGGACAGGGGGAACAATGAGCAGTACTTC.

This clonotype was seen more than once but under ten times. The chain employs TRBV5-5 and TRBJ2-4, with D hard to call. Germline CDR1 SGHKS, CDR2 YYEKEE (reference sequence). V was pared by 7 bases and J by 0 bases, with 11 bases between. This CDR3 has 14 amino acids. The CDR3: CASSLPRAKNIQYF. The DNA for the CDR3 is TGTGCCAGCTCTCTTCCCCGAGCCAAAAACATTCAGTACTTC.

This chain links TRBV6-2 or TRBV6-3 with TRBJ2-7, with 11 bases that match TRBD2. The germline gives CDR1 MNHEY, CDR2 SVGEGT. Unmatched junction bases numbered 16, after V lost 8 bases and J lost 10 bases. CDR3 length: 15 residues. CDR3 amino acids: CASLRASGGLPAQYF. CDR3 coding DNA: TGTGCCAGCCTCCGGGCTAGCGGGGGGCTCCCAGCCCAGTACTTC.

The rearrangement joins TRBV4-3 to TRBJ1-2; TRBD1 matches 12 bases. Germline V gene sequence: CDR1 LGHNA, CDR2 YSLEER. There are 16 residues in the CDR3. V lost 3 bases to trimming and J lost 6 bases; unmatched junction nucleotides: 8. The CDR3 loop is CASSQRPGTGGNGYTF. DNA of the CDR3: TGCGCCAGCAGCCAGAGGCCCGGGACAGGGGGCAATGGCTACACCTTC.

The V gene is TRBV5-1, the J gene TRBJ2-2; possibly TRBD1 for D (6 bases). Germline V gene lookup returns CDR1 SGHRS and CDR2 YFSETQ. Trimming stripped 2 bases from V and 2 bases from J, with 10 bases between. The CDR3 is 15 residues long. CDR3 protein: CASSFYRANTGELFF. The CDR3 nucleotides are TGCGCCAGCAGCTTTTACAGGGCCAACACCGGGGAGCTGTTTTTT.

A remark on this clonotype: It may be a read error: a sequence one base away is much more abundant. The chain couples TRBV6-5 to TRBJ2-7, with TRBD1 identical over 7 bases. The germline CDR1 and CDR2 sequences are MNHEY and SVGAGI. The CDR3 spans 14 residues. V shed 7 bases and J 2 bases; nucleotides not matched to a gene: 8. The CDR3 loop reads CASTGTEGAYEQYF. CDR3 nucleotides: TGTGCCAGCACTGGGACAGAGGGAGCCTACGAGCAGTACTTC.

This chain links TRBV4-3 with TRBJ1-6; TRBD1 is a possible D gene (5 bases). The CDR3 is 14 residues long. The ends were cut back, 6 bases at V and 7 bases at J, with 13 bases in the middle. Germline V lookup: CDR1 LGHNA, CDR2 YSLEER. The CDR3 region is CASRDSLGNSPLHF. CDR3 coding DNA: TGCGCCAGCAGAGACAGCCTGGGGAATTCACCCCTCCACTTT.

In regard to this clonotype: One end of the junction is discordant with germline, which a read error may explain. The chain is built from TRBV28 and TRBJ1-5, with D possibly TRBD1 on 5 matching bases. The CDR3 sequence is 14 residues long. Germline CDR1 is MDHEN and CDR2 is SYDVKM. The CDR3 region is CASQTGGRGQPRHF. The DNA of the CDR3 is TGTGCCAGCCAAACGGGGGGGAGAGGTCAGCCCCGGCATTTT.

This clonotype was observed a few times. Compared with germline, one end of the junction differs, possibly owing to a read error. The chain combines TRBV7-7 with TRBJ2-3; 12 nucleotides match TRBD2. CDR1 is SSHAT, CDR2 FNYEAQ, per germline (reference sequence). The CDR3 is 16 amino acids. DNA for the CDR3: TGTGCTAGCAGCCTAACGACTAGCGGGGGTGGAAATACGCAGTATTTT. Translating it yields CASSLTTSGGGNTQYF. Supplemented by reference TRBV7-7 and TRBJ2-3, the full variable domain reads GAGVSQSPRYKVTKRGQDVTLRCDPISSHATLYWYQQALGQGPEFLTYFNYEAQPDKSGLPSDRFSAERPEGSISTLTIQRTEQRDSAMYRCASSLTTSGGGNTQYFGPGTRLTVL.

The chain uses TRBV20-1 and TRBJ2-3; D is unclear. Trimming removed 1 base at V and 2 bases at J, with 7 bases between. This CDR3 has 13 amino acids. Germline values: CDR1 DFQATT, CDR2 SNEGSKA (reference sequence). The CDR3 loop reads CSARGGHTDTQYF. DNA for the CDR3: TGCAGTGCTAGAGGGGGTCACACAGATACGCAGTATTTT.

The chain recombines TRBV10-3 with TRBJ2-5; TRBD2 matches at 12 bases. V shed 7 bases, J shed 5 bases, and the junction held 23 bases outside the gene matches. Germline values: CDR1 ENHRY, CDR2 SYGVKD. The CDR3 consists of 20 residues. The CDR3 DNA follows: TGTGCCATCATCCACCCGGGACTAGCGGGTACCTACGATTGGCGGGAGACCCAGTACTTC. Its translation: CAIIHPGLAGTYDWRETQYF.

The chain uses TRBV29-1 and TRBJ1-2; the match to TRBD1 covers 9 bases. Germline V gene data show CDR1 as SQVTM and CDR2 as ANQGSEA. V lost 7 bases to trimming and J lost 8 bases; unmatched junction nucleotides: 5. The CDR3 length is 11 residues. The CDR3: CSAKTGGGYTF. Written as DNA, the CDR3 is TGCAGCGCAAAAACAGGGGGCGGCTACACCTTC. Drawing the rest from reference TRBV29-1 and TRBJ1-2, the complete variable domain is SAVISQKPSRDICQRGTSLTIQCQVDSQVTMMFWYRQQPGQSLTLIATANQGSEATYESGFVIDKFPISRPNLTFSTLTVSNMSPEDSSIYLCSAKTGGGYTFGSGTRLTVV.

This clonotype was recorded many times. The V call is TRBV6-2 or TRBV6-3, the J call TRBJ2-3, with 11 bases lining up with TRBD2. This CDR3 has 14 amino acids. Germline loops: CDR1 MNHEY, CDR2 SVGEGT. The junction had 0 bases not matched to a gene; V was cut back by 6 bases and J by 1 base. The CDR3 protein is CASRTSGGTDTQYF. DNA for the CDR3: TGTGCCAGCAGGACTAGCGGGGGCACAGATACGCAGTATTTT.

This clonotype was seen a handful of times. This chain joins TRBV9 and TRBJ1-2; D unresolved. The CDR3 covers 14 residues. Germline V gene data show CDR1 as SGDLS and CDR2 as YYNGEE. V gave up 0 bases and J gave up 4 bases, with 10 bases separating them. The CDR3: CASSVGNLGYGYTF. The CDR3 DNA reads TGTGCCAGCAGCGTAGGGAATTTGGGCTATGGCTACACCTTC.

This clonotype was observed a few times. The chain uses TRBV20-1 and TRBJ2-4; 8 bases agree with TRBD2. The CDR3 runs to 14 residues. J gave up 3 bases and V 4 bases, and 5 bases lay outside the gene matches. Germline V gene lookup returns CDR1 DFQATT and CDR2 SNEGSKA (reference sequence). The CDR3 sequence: CSAKRRGDKNIQYF. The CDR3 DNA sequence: TGCAGTGCTAAGCGGCGGGGGGACAAAAACATTCAGTACTTC.

DNA for the CDR3: TGTGCCAGGTACAGGGGGGGATCCTACGAGCAGTACTTC. Translating it yields CARYRGGSYEQYF. The rearrangement joins TRBV6-4 to TRBJ2-4; D is perhaps TRBD1 (8 bases). The end of the DNA fits TRBJ2-7 better, so the J call may be wrong. This CDR3 contains 13 residues. The germline CDR1 and CDR2 sequences are MRHNA and SNTAGT.

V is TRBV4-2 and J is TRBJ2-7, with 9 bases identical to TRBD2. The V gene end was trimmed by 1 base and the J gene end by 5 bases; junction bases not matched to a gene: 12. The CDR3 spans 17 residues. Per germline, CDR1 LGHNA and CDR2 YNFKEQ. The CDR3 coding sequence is TGTGCCAGCAGCCAAGGGTATGGCGGGGGGGAGAGGCACGAGCAGTACTTC. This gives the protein CASSQGYGGGERHEQYF.

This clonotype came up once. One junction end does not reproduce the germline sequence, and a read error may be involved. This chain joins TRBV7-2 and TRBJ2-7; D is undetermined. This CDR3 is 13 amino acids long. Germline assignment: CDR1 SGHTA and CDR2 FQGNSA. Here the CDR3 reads CVSETANTYEQYF. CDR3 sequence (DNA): TGTGTCAGCGAAACAGCTAACACCTACGAGCAGTACTTC.

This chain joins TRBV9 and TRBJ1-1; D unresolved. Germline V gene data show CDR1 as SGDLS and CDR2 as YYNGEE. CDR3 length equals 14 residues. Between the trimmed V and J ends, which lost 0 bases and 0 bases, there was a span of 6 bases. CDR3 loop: CASSVDNMNTEAFF. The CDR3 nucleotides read TGTGCCAGCAGCGTAGATAACATGAACACTGAAGCTTTCTTT.

The CDR3 loop is CSARTDRGRGETQYF. DNA for the CDR3: TGCAGTGCTAGAACTGACAGGGGGCGAGGGGAGACCCAGTACTTC. The rearrangement uses TRBV20-1 and TRBJ2-5, with TRBD1 matching 10 bases. The germline gives CDR1 DFQATT, CDR2 SNEGSKA (reference sequence). The CDR3 loop spans 15 amino acids. V shed 2 bases and J 5 bases; nucleotides not matched to a gene: 8.

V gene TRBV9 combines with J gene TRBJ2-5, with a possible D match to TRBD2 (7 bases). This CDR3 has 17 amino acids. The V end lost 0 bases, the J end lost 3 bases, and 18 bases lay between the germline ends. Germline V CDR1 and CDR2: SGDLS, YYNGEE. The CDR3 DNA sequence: TGTGCCAGCAGCGTAGGGTTGGGGGGGGGCCTGAAAGAGACCCAGTACTTC. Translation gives CASSVGLGGGLKETQYF.

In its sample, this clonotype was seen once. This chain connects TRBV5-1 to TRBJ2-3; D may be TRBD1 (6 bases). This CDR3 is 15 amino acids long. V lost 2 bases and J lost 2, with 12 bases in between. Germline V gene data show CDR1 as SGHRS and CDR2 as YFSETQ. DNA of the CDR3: TGCGCCAGCAGCTTCTCCCAGGGGTACACAGATACGCAGTATTTT. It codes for CASSFSQGYTDTQYF.

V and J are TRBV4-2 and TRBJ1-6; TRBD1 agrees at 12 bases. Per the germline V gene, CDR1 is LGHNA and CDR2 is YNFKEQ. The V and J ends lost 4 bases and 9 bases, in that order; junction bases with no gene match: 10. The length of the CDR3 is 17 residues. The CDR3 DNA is TGTGCCAGCAGCCCGGGACAGGGGGCATCAAGTAGTTCACCCCTCCACTTT. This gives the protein CASSPGQGASSSSPLHF.

This CDR3 is CASSFSGAGLNTGELFF. The CDR3 DNA follows: TGTGCCAGCAGCTTTTCAGGTGCCGGCTTGAACACCGGGGAGCTGTTTTTT. V gene TRBV7-8 combines with J gene TRBJ2-2; unclear D gene. The ends were cut back, 3 bases at V and 1 base at J, with 15 bases in the middle. The length of the CDR3 is 17 residues. Looked up from germline, CDR1 is SGHVS and CDR2 is FQNEAQ.

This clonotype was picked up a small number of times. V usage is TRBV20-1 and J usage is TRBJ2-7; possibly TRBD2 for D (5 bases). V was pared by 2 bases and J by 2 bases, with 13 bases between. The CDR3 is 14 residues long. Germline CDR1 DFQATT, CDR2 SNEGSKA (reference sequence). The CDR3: CSARPGTGTYEQYF. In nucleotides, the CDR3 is TGCAGTGCTAGACCCGGAACGGGGACCTACGAGCAGTACTTC.

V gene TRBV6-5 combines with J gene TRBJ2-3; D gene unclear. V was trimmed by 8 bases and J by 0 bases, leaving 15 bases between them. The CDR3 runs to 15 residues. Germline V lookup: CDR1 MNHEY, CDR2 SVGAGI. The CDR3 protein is CASGPIAPSTDTQYF. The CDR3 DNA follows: TGTGCCAGCGGGCCAATTGCACCTAGCACAGATACGCAGTATTTT.

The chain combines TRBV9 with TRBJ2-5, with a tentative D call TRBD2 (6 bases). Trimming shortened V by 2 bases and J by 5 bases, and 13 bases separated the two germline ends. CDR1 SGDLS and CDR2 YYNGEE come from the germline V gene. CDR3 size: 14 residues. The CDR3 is CASSVRGLGETQYF. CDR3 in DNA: TGTGCCAGCAGCGTGCGGGGCCTCGGTGAGACCCAGTACTTC. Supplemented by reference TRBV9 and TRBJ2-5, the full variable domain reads DSGVTQTPKHLITATGQRVTLRCSPRSGDLSVYWYQQSLDQGLQFLIQYYNGEERAKGNILERFSAQQFPDLHSELNLSSLELGDSALYFCASSVRGLGETQYFGPGTRLLVL.

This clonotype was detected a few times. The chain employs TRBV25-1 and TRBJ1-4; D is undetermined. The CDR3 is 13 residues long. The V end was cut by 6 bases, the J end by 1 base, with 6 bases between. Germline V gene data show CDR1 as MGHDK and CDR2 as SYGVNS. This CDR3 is CASRGRTNEKLFF. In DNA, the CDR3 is TGTGCCAGCAGAGGGAGAACTAATGAAAAACTGTTTTTT.

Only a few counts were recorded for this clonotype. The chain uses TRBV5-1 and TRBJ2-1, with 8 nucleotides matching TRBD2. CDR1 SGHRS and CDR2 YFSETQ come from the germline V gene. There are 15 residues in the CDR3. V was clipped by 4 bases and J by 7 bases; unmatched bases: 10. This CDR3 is CASSGPGTRSNEQFF. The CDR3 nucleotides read TGCGCCAGCAGCGGACCCGGGACTAGAAGTAATGAGCAGTTCTTC.

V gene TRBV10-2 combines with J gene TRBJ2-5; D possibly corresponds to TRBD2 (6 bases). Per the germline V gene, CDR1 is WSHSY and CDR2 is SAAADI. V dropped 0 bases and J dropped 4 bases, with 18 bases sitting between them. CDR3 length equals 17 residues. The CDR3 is CASSESSPSVWGETQYF. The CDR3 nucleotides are TGCGCCAGCAGTGAGTCGAGCCCTAGCGTATGGGGAGAGACCCAGTACTTC.

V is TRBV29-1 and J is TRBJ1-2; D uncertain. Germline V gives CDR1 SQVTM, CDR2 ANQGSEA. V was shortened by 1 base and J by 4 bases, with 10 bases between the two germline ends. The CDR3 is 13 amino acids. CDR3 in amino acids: CSVEGSGPYGYTF. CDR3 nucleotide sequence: TGCAGCGTTGAAGGTTCAGGCCCCTATGGCTACACCTTC.

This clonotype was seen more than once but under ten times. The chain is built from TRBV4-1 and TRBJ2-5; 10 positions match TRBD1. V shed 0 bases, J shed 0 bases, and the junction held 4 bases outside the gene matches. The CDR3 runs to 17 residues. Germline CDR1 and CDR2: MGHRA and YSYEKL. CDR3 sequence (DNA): TGCGCCAGCAGCCAAGAGACGGGACAGGGGTACCAAGAGACCCAGTACTTC. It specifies CASSQETGQGYQETQYF.